These 32 T cell receptor beta chains were sequenced from one sample in a study of identical twins. TCRdb independently ran MiXCR on the 5' RACE reads; one entry per CDR3 protein. The sample has 700,000 or so distinct CDR3 sequences; around 8.6% are singletons. These data were likewise used in another study, on yellow fever vaccine responses in identical twins.

Sequencing was carried out using PBMCs. These receptors all come from a woman younger than 30 in good health.

V usage is TRBV6-2 or TRBV6-3 and J usage is TRBJ1-1; 8 bases match TRBD1. The CDR3 length is 13 residues. V shed 8 bases, J shed 4 bases, and the junction held 6 bases outside the gene matches. Germline V gives CDR1 MNHEY, CDR2 SVGEGT. The CDR3 DNA follows: TGTGCCAGCGGACAGGGTGCGCGCACTGAAGCTTTCTTT. Amino acid sequence: CASGQGARTEAFF.

The chain is built from TRBV6-5 and TRBJ2-1; D gene ambiguous. Germline CDR1 reads MNHEY; CDR2 reads SVGAGI. This CDR3 comprises 14 residues. Trimming removed 0 bases from V and 7 bases from J, with 10 bases in between. The CDR3 here is CASSYSTVGNEQFF. CDR3 DNA: TGTGCCAGCAGTTACTCAACGGTGGGTAATGAGCAGTTCTTC.

This clonotype has more than one count but fewer than ten. The chain joins TRBV27 to TRBJ2-1; 10 positions agree with TRBD2. This CDR3 region has 15 residues. Germline values: CDR1 MNHEY, CDR2 SMNVEV (reference sequence). The ends lost 7 bases at V and 2 bases at J; junction bases unmatched: 5. The CDR3 coding sequence is TGTGCCAGCACCAAACTAGCGGGGCCCTACAATGAGCAGTTCTTC. The encoded protein is CASTKLAGPYNEQFF.

The V call is TRBV28, the J call TRBJ2-5; 7 bases are a match to TRBD2. Looked up from germline, CDR1 is MDHEN and CDR2 is SYDVKM. CDR3 length: 16 amino acids. The trim removed 5 bases at V and 2 bases at J, leaving 11 bases unmatched. The CDR3 sequence is CASSTRLAAYQETQYF. DNA for the CDR3: TGTGCCAGCAGTACCCGTCTAGCGGCCTATCAAGAGACCCAGTACTTC.

The sample holds a few counts of this clonotype. The CDR3 spells CASSYTGVPFTDTQYF. The CDR3 region has the DNA TGTGCCAGCAGTTACACAGGGGTTCCCTTCACAGATACGCAGTATTTT. V and J are TRBV6-5 and TRBJ2-3; 7 bases agree with TRBD1. V was clipped by 2 bases and J by 2 bases; unmatched bases: 7. The V gene's germline CDR1 is MNHEY and CDR2 SVGAGI. The CDR3 has 16 residues.

There are a few counts of this clonotype. CDR3 in DNA: TGTGCCAGCAGCCCCTCCCAGGGGGCAGAAGATACGCAGTATTTT. This gives the protein CASSPSQGAEDTQYF. The rearrangement links TRBV7-9 to TRBJ2-3; 8 nucleotides match TRBD1. Germline values: CDR1 SEHNR, CDR2 FQNEAQ (reference sequence). This CDR3 is built from 15 residues. The V gene end was trimmed by 5 bases and the J gene end by 5 bases; junction bases not matched to a gene: 9. The full variable domain, with the rest looked up from reference TRBV7-9 and TRBJ2-3, is DTGVSQNPRHKITKRGQNVTFRCDPISEHNRLYWYRQTLGQGPEFLTYFQNEAQLEKSRLLSDRFSAERPKGSFSTLEIQRTEQGDSAMYLCASSPSQGAEDTQYFGPGTRLTVL.

A few counts support this clonotype. The chain is built from TRBV20-1 and TRBJ2-5; 13 nucleotides match TRBD2. The CDR3 runs 19 residues. Germline V gene lookup returns CDR1 DFQATT and CDR2 SNEGSKA (reference sequence). V lost 1 base to trimming and J lost 3 bases; unmatched junction nucleotides: 14. The CDR3 DNA follows: TGCAGTGCTAGAGGCTCCGGGACTAGCGGGACCACCCAAAAAGAGACCCAGTACTTC. It yields the protein CSARGSGTSGTTQKETQYF.

This clonotype was detected only a few times. The rearrangement uses TRBV11-1 and TRBJ2-3; 7 bases align to TRBD1. Germline loops: CDR1 SGHAT, CDR2 FQDESV (reference sequence). V gave up 3 bases and J gave up 2 bases; unmatched junction bases: 14. The CDR3 sequence is 18 residues long. The CDR3: CASSFDRVGVPYTDTQYF. CDR3 DNA: TGTGCCAGCAGCTTTGACAGGGTCGGGGTTCCTTACACAGATACGCAGTATTTT.

V usage is TRBV5-1 and J usage is TRBJ2-5; D unclear. The CDR3 covers 13 residues. Germline CDR1 SGHRS, CDR2 YFSETQ. V was shortened by 7 bases and J by 0 bases, with 10 bases between the two germline ends. The CDR3 region is CASGVLYQETQYF. CDR3 nucleotide sequence: TGCGCCAGCGGGGTTCTGTACCAAGAGACCCAGTACTTC.

Ten or more counts support this clonotype. The V and J genes are TRBV5-5 and TRBJ2-1; 10 bases match TRBD2. Germline assignment: CDR1 SGHKS and CDR2 YYEKEE (reference sequence). V shed 4 bases, J shed 7 bases, and the junction held 14 bases outside the gene matches. The CDR3 is made up of 17 amino acids. The CDR3 sequence: CASSLGPAGGQGNEQFF. The CDR3 region has the DNA TGTGCCAGCAGCCTTGGCCCAGCGGGGGGGCAAGGGAATGAGCAGTTCTTC.

This clonotype was seen only a few times. This chain joins TRBV6-1 and TRBJ2-3; 8 nucleotides line up with TRBD2. Germline-derived CDR1 and CDR2 are MNHNS and SASEGT. The CDR3 is 15 amino acids. J was trimmed by 0 bases and V by 6 bases; bases with no gene match: 5. The CDR3: CASSGRAESTDTQYF. The CDR3 DNA follows: TGTGCCAGCAGCGGGAGGGCGGAGAGCACAGATACGCAGTATTTT.

J is TRBJ2-7 and V is TRBV28; 7 bases match TRBD2. The CDR3 totals 15 residues. V shed 2 bases and J 3 bases; nucleotides not matched to a gene: 7. Per the germline V gene, CDR1 is MDHEN and CDR2 is SYDVKM. The CDR3, as DNA: TGTGCCAGCAGTTTAGGGGGACTAAGAGGCTACGAGCAGTACTTC. This gives the protein CASSLGGLRGYEQYF.

This clonotype was seen ten or more times. The rearrangement links TRBV20-1 to TRBJ2-2; D may match TRBD1 or TRBD2 (5 bases each). V lost 1 base, J lost 3 bases, and 12 bases lay in between. Germline V gives CDR1 DFQATT, CDR2 SNEGSKA (reference sequence). This CDR3 is built from 15 residues. For the CDR3, the DNA is TGCAGTGCTAGAGGGTTAAAGGGACACACCGGGGAGCTGTTTTTT. Protein product: CSARGLKGHTGELFF.

This clonotype was detected a few times. The chain links TRBV7-2 to TRBJ2-3; 10 nucleotides agree with TRBD2. Germline loops: CDR1 SGHTA, CDR2 FQGNSA. The CDR3 consists of 16 residues. The ends lost 2 bases at V and 6 bases at J; junction bases unmatched: 8. The CDR3 protein is CASSLRASGSLDTQYF. The CDR3 DNA reads TGTGCCAGCAGCTTAAGGGCTAGCGGGAGTCTGGATACGCAGTATTTT.

The chain uses TRBV19 and TRBJ1-1; 10 bases align to TRBD1. Germline V gene data show CDR1 as LNHDA and CDR2 as SQIVND (reference sequence). V shed 5 bases and J 5 bases; nucleotides not matched to a gene: 8. The CDR3 has 15 amino acids. The CDR3 DNA sequence: TGTGCCAGTAGTCCATGGACAGGGGGTCAAACTGAAGCTTTCTTT. Its translation is CASSPWTGGQTEAFF.

The chain employs TRBV10-3 and TRBJ2-2; tentative D call: TRBD1 (7 bases). Germline V gene sequence: CDR1 ENHRY, CDR2 SYGVKD. The CDR3 has 15 amino acids. Trimming left V 3 bases short and J 3 bases short, with 11 bases between. As DNA, the CDR3 is TGTGCCATCAGTGATGTCAGGGGGGACACCGGGGAGCTGTTTTTT. Translation: CAISDVRGDTGELFF.

This clonotype has more than one count but fewer than ten. This sequence joins TRBV7-2 and TRBJ2-7; a possible D gene is TRBD1 (6 bases). This CDR3 has 14 amino acids. V was trimmed by 2 bases and J by 3 bases, leaving 11 bases between them. Germline CDR1 reads SGHTA; CDR2 reads FQGNSA. For the CDR3, the DNA is TGTGCCAGCAGCTTACAGGGGACGTACTACGAGCAGTACTTC. Encoded protein: CASSLQGTYYEQYF.

V is TRBV20-1 and J is TRBJ1-1; D remains ambiguous. There are 14 residues in the CDR3. V was pared by 7 bases and J by 4 bases, with 19 bases between. CDR1 DFQATT and CDR2 SNEGSKA come from the germline V gene (reference sequence). The CDR3 protein is CSVPGLVYFTEAFF. The CDR3 DNA is TGCAGTGTACCGGGGTTGGTCTATTTCACTGAAGCTTTCTTT.

The chain links TRBV7-8 to TRBJ2-7, with TRBD2 as a possible D gene (6 bases). The ends were cut back, 5 bases at V and 0 bases at J, with 17 bases in the middle. Looked up from germline, CDR1 is SGHVS and CDR2 is FQNEAQ. CDR3 size: 16 residues. The CDR3 loop is CASSPYGVRGSYEQYF. CDR3 nucleotides: TGTGCCAGCAGCCCTTATGGGGTGCGGGGCTCCTACGAGCAGTACTTC.

The V call is TRBV20-1, the J call TRBJ2-7; 12 bases fit TRBD2. V lost 4 bases to trimming and J lost 6 bases; unmatched junction nucleotides: 7. Germline V gene lookup returns CDR1 DFQATT and CDR2 SNEGSKA (reference sequence). There are 14 residues in the CDR3. The CDR3 spells CSAILAGGKSEQYF. The CDR3 nucleotides are TGCAGTGCTATACTAGCGGGAGGTAAAAGCGAGCAGTACTTC.

The chain carries TRBV7-2 and TRBJ2-7; D unresolved. The CDR3 loop spans 14 amino acids. Germline V gene sequence: CDR1 SGHTA, CDR2 FQGNSA. V lost 0 bases and J lost 4, with 10 bases in between. The CDR3 reads CASSLAHRGYEQYF. In DNA, the CDR3 is TGTGCCAGCAGCTTAGCGCACAGAGGATACGAGCAGTACTTC.

The chain is built from TRBV11-1 and TRBJ1-5, with 9 nucleotides matching TRBD1. The V and J ends lost 1 base and 1 base, in that order; junction bases with no gene match: 11. The CDR3 has 19 amino acids. Germline V gene sequence: CDR1 SGHAT, CDR2 FQDESV (reference sequence). CDR3 residues: CASSLVSIWGQGSNQPQHF. CDR3 nucleotides: TGTGCCAGCAGCTTAGTTTCCATTTGGGGACAGGGCAGCAATCAGCCCCAGCATTTT.

This clonotype occurred a few times. The rearrangement joins TRBV5-4 to TRBJ2-1; 10 bases are shared with TRBD2. The CDR3 runs 16 residues. Germline V gene data show CDR1 as SGHNT and CDR2 as YYREEE (reference sequence). Trimming cost V 3 bases and J 10 bases; bases outside gene matches: 13. The CDR3: CASSSERAASGREQFF. The CDR3 DNA reads as TGTGCCAGCAGCTCAGAGAGGGCGGCTAGCGGGAGAGAGCAGTTCTTC.

This chain uses TRBV5-6 with TRBJ2-1, with 7 nucleotides matching TRBD2. The CDR3 is 16 amino acids. J gave up 3 bases and V 1 base, and 7 bases lay outside the gene matches. Per germline, CDR1 SGHDT and CDR2 YYEEEE. CDR3 DNA: TGTGCCAGCAGCTTGTTATCTAGCGGCAGCTACAATGAGCAGTTCTTC. It specifies CASSLLSSGSYNEQFF.

The V call is TRBV6-2 or TRBV6-3, the J call TRBJ1-1; D call uncertain. Germline CDR1 reads MNHEY; CDR2 reads SVGEGT. The CDR3 loop spans 10 amino acids. V lost 6 bases and J 5 bases, leaving 4 bases between the germline ends. CDR3 coding DNA: TGTGCCAGCAGAGAAACTGAAGCTTTCTTT. It is translated as CASRETEAFF.

This clonotype occurred many times. The chain recombines TRBV7-9 with TRBJ2-6; D remains ambiguous. The V end lost 5 bases, the J end lost 0 bases, and 5 bases lay between the germline ends. The V gene's germline CDR1 is SEHNR and CDR2 FQNEAQ (reference sequence). The CDR3 is 14 residues long. CDR3 in amino acids: CASSADSGANVLTF. DNA of the CDR3: TGTGCCAGCAGCGCAGACTCTGGGGCCAACGTCCTGACTTTC.

This clonotype was seen a few times. The chain is built from TRBV27 and TRBJ2-7; D remains unclear. The V gene lost 8 bases and the J gene lost 6 bases, with 11 bases spanning the gap. The CDR3 has 11 residues. The germline gives CDR1 MNHEY, CDR2 SMNVEV (reference sequence). Here the CDR3 reads CASFLGSEQYF. CDR3 nucleotides: TGTGCCAGCTTTTTGGGCAGCGAGCAGTACTTC.

This clonotype was detected only a few times. The J gene is TRBJ2-7, the V gene TRBV11-2; 11 positions match TRBD2. The CDR3 covers 14 residues. Germline lookup yields CDR1 SGHAT and CDR2 FQNNGV. V lost 5 bases, J lost 4 bases, and 4 bases stayed unmatched. The CDR3: CASSRGLAVYEQYF. CDR3 bases: TGTGCCAGCAGCCGGGGACTAGCGGTATACGAGCAGTACTTC.

This clonotype occurred many times. The rearrangement joins TRBV4-1 to TRBJ1-2, with D possibly TRBD1 on 6 matching bases. Trimming shortened V by 1 base and J by 6 bases, and 15 bases separated the two germline ends. Germline CDR1 is MGHRA and CDR2 is YSYEKL. The CDR3 runs 15 residues. This chain's CDR3 is CASSQASGQINGYTF. The CDR3 DNA reads as TGCGCCAGCAGCCAAGCGAGCGGACAGATTAATGGCTACACCTTC.

The chain employs TRBV27 and TRBJ2-7; 11 nucleotides agree with TRBD2. This CDR3 has 15 residues. J lost 4 bases, V lost 5 bases, and 7 bases had no gene match. Germline V lookup: CDR1 MNHEY, CDR2 SMNVEV (reference sequence). The CDR3 sequence is CASSATSGSAYEQYF. The DNA of the CDR3 is TGTGCCAGCAGTGCCACTAGCGGGAGCGCATACGAGCAGTACTTC.

The DNA of the CDR3 is TGCGCCAGCAGCTTGAGGGGACAGACAAGCTCTGGGGCCAACGTCCTGACTTTC. This gives the protein CASSLRGQTSSGANVLTF. The genes are TRBV5-1 and TRBJ2-6; 7 bases align to TRBD1. This CDR3 is 18 amino acids long. Trimming at V came to 1 base and at J to 0 bases, leaving 7 bases not matched to a gene. CDR1 and CDR2 (germline): SGHRS, YFSETQ.

This clonotype has only a few counts. The rearrangement links TRBV10-3 to TRBJ2-1; 9 nucleotides match TRBD1. Trimming at V came to 4 bases and at J to 5 bases, leaving 0 bases not matched to a gene. CDR3 length equals 13 residues. Germline V lookup: CDR1 ENHRY, CDR2 SYGVKD. The CDR3 DNA reads TGTGCCATCAGTGGGACAGGGGACAATGAGCAGTTCTTC. Translating gives CAISGTGDNEQFF.